This is a list of T cell receptor beta chains from one sample in a study of blood T cell repertoires in COVID-19. This table comes from immunoSEQ multiplex PCR, and its TCRdb copy is limited to in-frame clones, with some not included. The data show 140,000 to 150,000 clones, around four fifths seen once. The specimen sequenced was peripheral blood. Receptors were obtained from a human donor in a cohort sampled during active COVID-19. Both conserved end residues are part of each CDR3. The D gene is left open where the match is weak. The listing skips clone size in some rows; elsewhere it reads once, few, many or a size class.

cdr3_aa: CAISGAGFGYTF
cdr3_nt: TGTGCCATCAGTGGAGCGGGCTTTGGCTACACCTTC
clone_size: .
v_call: TRBV10-3
cdr3_length: 12
d_call: .
j_call: TRBJ1-2

cdr3_aa: CASSLSAGVYYGYTF
cdr3_nt: TGTGCCAGCAGTTTGTCGGCAGGGGTTTACTATGGCTACACCTTC
clone_size: .
v_call: TRBV27
cdr3_length: 15
d_call: .
j_call: TRBJ1-2

cdr3_aa: CASSPDRAEKLFF
cdr3_nt: TGTGCCAGCTCCCCCGACCGAGCGGAAAAACTGTTTTTT
clone_size: .
v_call: TRBV18
cdr3_length: 13
d_call: .
j_call: TRBJ1-4

cdr3_aa: CASSSPGLNTEAFF
cdr3_nt: TGTGCCAGCAGTTCCCCGGGGTTGAACACTGAAGCTTTCTTT
clone_size: .
v_call: TRBV27
cdr3_length: 14
d_call: .
j_call: TRBJ1-1

cdr3_aa: CASSLDGTGGETQYF
cdr3_nt: TGTGCTAGCAGCTTAGATGGGACAGGGGGGGAGACCCAGTACTTC
clone_size: .
v_call: TRBV7-7
cdr3_length: 15
d_call: TRBD1
j_call: TRBJ2-5

cdr3_aa: CASSQDRGLAEAFF
cdr3_nt: TGTGCCAGCAGCCAAGACAGGGGCCTTGCTGAAGCTTTCTTT
clone_size: .
v_call: TRBV3-1/TRBV3-2
cdr3_length: 14
d_call: .
j_call: TRBJ1-1

cdr3_aa: CASRRTGMGNQPQHF
cdr3_nt: TGTGCCAGCAGGCGGACAGGGATGGGCAATCAGCCCCAGCATTTT
clone_size: .
v_call: TRBV6-5
cdr3_length: 15
d_call: TRBD1
j_call: TRBJ1-5

cdr3_aa: CASGDSALEGDYGYTF
cdr3_nt: TGCGCCAGCGGAGACTCGGCCCTGGAAGGCGACTATGGCTACACCTTC
clone_size: few
v_call: TRBV5-1
cdr3_length: 16
d_call: .
j_call: TRBJ1-2

cdr3_aa: CARDREAGNTIYF
cdr3_nt: TGTGCCAGGGACAGGGAGGCCGGAAACACCATATATTTT
clone_size: .
v_call: TRBV3-1/TRBV3-2
cdr3_length: 13
d_call: TRBD1
j_call: TRBJ1-3

cdr3_aa: CASSQGTGVNSPLHF
cdr3_nt: TGTGCCAGCAGCCAAGGAACAGGGGTCAATTCACCCCTCCACTTT
clone_size: few
v_call: TRBV14
cdr3_length: 15
d_call: TRBD1
j_call: TRBJ1-6

cdr3_aa: CASRTQFTNTEAFF
cdr3_nt: TGTGCCAGCAGAACACAGTTCACGAACACTGAAGCTTTCTTT
clone_size: few
v_call: TRBV6-5
cdr3_length: 14
d_call: .
j_call: TRBJ1-1

cdr3_aa: CASSAAETQYF
cdr3_nt: TGTGCCAGCAGTGCAGCGGAGACCCAGTACTTC
clone_size: .
v_call: TRBV9
cdr3_length: 11
d_call: .
j_call: TRBJ2-5

cdr3_aa: CASSPGGTGSYRPGNTIYF
cdr3_nt: TGTGCCAGCAGCCCCGGGGGGACAGGGTCTTATCGGCCTGGAAACACCATATATTTT
clone_size: .
v_call: TRBV28
cdr3_length: 19
d_call: TRBD1
j_call: TRBJ1-3

cdr3_aa: CASRQAMQGTEAFF
cdr3_nt: TGTGCCTCTAGACAGGCTATGCAGGGGACTGAAGCTTTCTTT
clone_size: few
v_call: TRBV30
cdr3_length: 14
d_call: .
j_call: TRBJ1-1

cdr3_aa: CASSQGQGRYGYTF
cdr3_nt: TGTGCCAGCAGCCAAGGGCAGGGCCGGTATGGCTACACCTTC
clone_size: once
v_call: TRBV3-1/TRBV3-2
cdr3_length: 14
d_call: .
j_call: TRBJ1-2

cdr3_aa: CASRLGRQKNTEAFF
cdr3_nt: TGTGCCAGTAGATTGGGGAGGCAGAAGAACACTGAAGCTTTCTTT
clone_size: .
v_call: TRBV19
cdr3_length: 15
d_call: .
j_call: TRBJ1-1

cdr3_aa: CASGAQGYYGYTF
cdr3_nt: TGTGCTAGTGGAGCACAGGGTTACTATGGCTACACCTTC
clone_size: once
v_call: TRBV12-5
cdr3_length: 13
d_call: .
j_call: TRBJ1-2

cdr3_aa: CASSLGDSGGAIETQYF
cdr3_nt: TGTGCCAGCAGCTTAGGAGATAGCGGGGGGGCCATTGAGACCCAGTACTTC
clone_size: .
v_call: TRBV11-3
cdr3_length: 17
d_call: TRBD2
j_call: TRBJ2-5

cdr3_aa: CASSLDGQEYYEQYF
cdr3_nt: TGCGCCAGCAGCTTGGATGGACAGGAGTACTACGAGCAGTACTTC
clone_size: few
v_call: TRBV5-1
cdr3_length: 15
d_call: TRBD1
j_call: TRBJ2-7

cdr3_aa: CASSLFGSNEKLFF
cdr3_nt: TGTGCCAGCAGCTTATTCGGGTCTAATGAAAAACTGTTTTTT
clone_size: .
v_call: TRBV7-2
cdr3_length: 14
d_call: .
j_call: TRBJ1-4

cdr3_aa: CASSPVLNTGELFF
cdr3_nt: TGCGCCAGCAGCCCCGTATTGAACACCGGGGAGCTGTTTTTT
clone_size: few
v_call: TRBV4-3
cdr3_length: 14
d_call: .
j_call: TRBJ2-2

cdr3_aa: CASSAGEAFF
cdr3_nt: TGTGCCAGCAGCGCAGGGGAAGCTTTCTTT
clone_size: .
v_call: TRBV7-9
cdr3_length: 10
d_call: .
j_call: TRBJ1-1

cdr3_aa: CASSSGQTNTGELFF
cdr3_nt: TGTGCCAGCAGCTCGGGACAGACGAACACCGGGGAGCTGTTTTTT
clone_size: .
v_call: TRBV7-8
cdr3_length: 15
d_call: TRBD1
j_call: TRBJ2-2

cdr3_aa: CATSRSITGAESYEQYF
cdr3_nt: TGTGCCACCAGCAGATCCATAACAGGGGCGGAATCCTACGAGCAGTACTTC
clone_size: .
v_call: TRBV15
cdr3_length: 17
d_call: TRBD1
j_call: TRBJ2-7

cdr3_aa: CASSPGDNYGYTF
cdr3_nt: TGTGCCAGCTCACCGGGCGATAACTATGGCTACACCTTC
clone_size: .
v_call: TRBV18
cdr3_length: 13
d_call: .
j_call: TRBJ1-2

cdr3_aa: CASGPYSSLGNQPQHF
cdr3_nt: TGTGCTAGTGGCCCGTACTCCTCCTTGGGCAATCAGCCCCAGCATTTT
clone_size: few
v_call: TRBV12-5
cdr3_length: 16
d_call: .
j_call: TRBJ1-5

cdr3_aa: CASSGERGDTYEQYF
cdr3_nt: TGTGCCAGCAGTGGAGAGCGGGGGGACACCTACGAGCAGTACTTC
clone_size: .
v_call: TRBV7-8
cdr3_length: 15
d_call: TRBD2
j_call: TRBJ2-7

cdr3_aa: CASSPQDRGTTGNTIYF
cdr3_nt: TGTGCCAGCTCACCACAGGACAGGGGGACCACTGGAAACACCATATATTTT
clone_size: .
v_call: TRBV18
cdr3_length: 17
d_call: TRBD1
j_call: TRBJ1-3

cdr3_aa: CASKDGQSNQPQHF
cdr3_nt: TGTGCCAGCAAGGATGGGCAGAGCAATCAGCCCCAGCATTTT
clone_size: .
v_call: TRBV7-8
cdr3_length: 14
d_call: .
j_call: TRBJ1-5

cdr3_aa: CASSATGSFHTIYF
cdr3_nt: TGTGCCAGCAGCGCGACAGGAAGTTTTCACACCATATATTTT
clone_size: .
v_call: TRBV9
cdr3_length: 14
d_call: .
j_call: TRBJ1-3

cdr3_aa: CASSLAHTYEQYF
cdr3_nt: TGTGCCAGCAGCTTAGCCCACACCTACGAGCAGTACTTC
clone_size: .
v_call: TRBV7-9
cdr3_length: 13
d_call: .
j_call: TRBJ2-7

cdr3_aa: CASSPQERGGNEQFF
cdr3_nt: TGCGCCAGCAGCCCCCAAGAGCGGGGGGGCAATGAGCAGTTCTTC
clone_size: .
v_call: TRBV4-1
cdr3_length: 15
d_call: TRBD2
j_call: TRBJ2-1

cdr3_aa: CASSFRLAGGPGQETQYF
cdr3_nt: TGTGCCAGCAGCTTTCGACTAGCGGGGGGGCCGGGTCAAGAGACCCAGTACTTC
clone_size: .
v_call: TRBV11-2
cdr3_length: 18
d_call: TRBD2
j_call: TRBJ2-5

cdr3_aa: CASSGAQGSTEAFF
cdr3_nt: TGCGCCAGCAGCGGGGCACAGGGGTCCACTGAAGCTTTCTTT
clone_size: .
v_call: TRBV5-1
cdr3_length: 14
d_call: TRBD1
j_call: TRBJ1-1

cdr3_aa: CASSNRGNLGGYTF
cdr3_nt: TGTGCCAGCTCCAACCGGGGTAACCTGGGGGGCTACACCTTC
clone_size: .
v_call: TRBV6-6
cdr3_length: 14
d_call: .
j_call: TRBJ1-2

cdr3_aa: CASSSVTGTGAGYTF
cdr3_nt: TGTGCCAGCAGCTCTGTAACCGGGACAGGGGCTGGCTACACCTTC
clone_size: .
v_call: TRBV7-2
cdr3_length: 15
d_call: TRBD1
j_call: TRBJ1-2

cdr3_aa: CASSLQLAGGELFF
cdr3_nt: TGTGCCAGCAGCTTACAACTAGCCGGCGGGGAGCTGTTTTTT
clone_size: .
v_call: TRBV7-3
cdr3_length: 14
d_call: .
j_call: TRBJ2-2

cdr3_aa: CASSEGLAGASLYNEQFF
cdr3_nt: TGCGCCAGCAGTGAGGGGCTAGCGGGGGCCTCCCTTTACAATGAGCAGTTCTTC
clone_size: .
v_call: TRBV5-1
cdr3_length: 18
d_call: TRBD2
j_call: TRBJ2-1

cdr3_aa: CASSYPPLGTSGNTGELFF
cdr3_nt: TGTGCCAGCAGTTACCCCCCCCTCGGGACTAGCGGCAACACCGGGGAGCTGTTTTTT
clone_size: .
v_call: TRBV6-2/TRBV6-3
cdr3_length: 19
d_call: TRBD2
j_call: TRBJ2-2

cdr3_aa: CASSGGTSGELFF
cdr3_nt: TGTGCCAGCAGTGGGGGGACATCCGGGGAGCTGTTTTTT
clone_size: once
v_call: TRBV2
cdr3_length: 13
d_call: .
j_call: TRBJ2-2

cdr3_aa: CASSSNAGGKSTDTQYF
cdr3_nt: TGTGCCAGCAGCTCTAACGCTGGGGGGAAAAGCACAGATACGCAGTATTTT
clone_size: .
v_call: TRBV11-3
cdr3_length: 17
d_call: .
j_call: TRBJ2-3

cdr3_aa: CTSSQEEAGNDYEQYF
cdr3_nt: TGCACCAGCAGCCAAGAGGAGGCGGGGAACGACTACGAGCAGTACTTC
clone_size: .
v_call: TRBV1
cdr3_length: 16
d_call: .
j_call: TRBJ2-7

cdr3_aa: CASSADRVETQYF
cdr3_nt: TGTGCCAGCAGCGCCGACAGGGTTGAGACCCAGTACTTC
clone_size: .
v_call: TRBV11-1
cdr3_length: 13
d_call: TRBD1
j_call: TRBJ2-5

cdr3_aa: CASSSPGSYNEQFF
cdr3_nt: TGTGCCAGCAGTTCCCCGGGCTCCTACAATGAGCAGTTCTTC
clone_size: .
v_call: TRBV27
cdr3_length: 14
d_call: .
j_call: TRBJ2-1

cdr3_aa: CASSDSSQGEAFF
cdr3_nt: TGTGCCAGCAGTGACTCAAGTCAGGGTGAAGCTTTCTTT
clone_size: .
v_call: TRBV6-4
cdr3_length: 13
d_call: .
j_call: TRBJ1-1

cdr3_aa: CASSVELFRTNEKLFF
cdr3_nt: TGTGCCAGCAGCGTGGAGTTGTTCCGGACTAATGAAAAACTGTTTTTT
clone_size: .
v_call: TRBV4-2
cdr3_length: 16
d_call: .
j_call: TRBJ1-4

cdr3_aa: CASSRGHPDGYTF
cdr3_nt: TGTGCCAGCAGCCGGGGACACCCCGATGGCTACACCTTC
clone_size: .
v_call: TRBV28
cdr3_length: 13
d_call: .
j_call: TRBJ1-2

cdr3_aa: CASSSASGGASTNEQFF
cdr3_nt: TGTGCCAGCAGCTCTGCTAGCGGGGGGGCCTCGACGAATGAGCAGTTCTTC
clone_size: .
v_call: TRBV7-2
cdr3_length: 17
d_call: TRBD2
j_call: TRBJ2-1

cdr3_aa: CASSQEGWGEDEQYF
cdr3_nt: TGCGCCAGCAGCCAAGAGGGGTGGGGGGAGGACGAGCAGTACTTC
clone_size: once
v_call: TRBV4-3
cdr3_length: 15
d_call: .
j_call: TRBJ2-7

cdr3_aa: CASSLAGGGTEAFF
cdr3_nt: TGTGCCAGCAGCTTAGCGGGGGGGGGCACTGAAGCTTTCTTT
clone_size: .
v_call: TRBV7-8
cdr3_length: 14
d_call: .
j_call: TRBJ1-1

cdr3_aa: CASSWDRTNTEAFF
cdr3_nt: TGCGCCAGCAGCTGGGACAGGACGAACACTGAAGCTTTCTTT
clone_size: once
v_call: TRBV5-1
cdr3_length: 14
d_call: TRBD1
j_call: TRBJ1-1

cdr3_aa: CASRTGPPRAFF
cdr3_nt: TGTGCCAGCAGGACAGGGCCTCCTCGAGCTTTCTTT
clone_size: .
v_call: TRBV25-1
cdr3_length: 12
d_call: TRBD1
j_call: TRBJ1-1

cdr3_aa: CASSKTGSDYGYTF
cdr3_nt: TGTGCCAGCAGCAAGACAGGGTCAGACTATGGCTACACCTTC
clone_size: .
v_call: TRBV5-6
cdr3_length: 14
d_call: TRBD1
j_call: TRBJ1-2

cdr3_aa: CASSLTGASYEQYF
cdr3_nt: TGTGCCAGCAGCTTGACAGGGGCCTCCTACGAGCAGTACTTC
clone_size: .
v_call: TRBV5-6
cdr3_length: 14
d_call: TRBD1
j_call: TRBJ2-7

cdr3_aa: CASSARQGWNYGYTF
cdr3_nt: TGTGCCAGCAGCGCCCGACAGGGCTGGAACTATGGCTACACCTTC
clone_size: .
v_call: TRBV14
cdr3_length: 15
d_call: TRBD1
j_call: TRBJ1-2